A selection of T cell receptor beta chains follows, all from one sample in a study of blood T cells in healthy people across ages. Using its own MiXCR run on the 5' RACE reads, TCRdb lists one record per CDR3 protein. The table records approximately 580,000 distinct CDR3 sequences, 20% to 30% of them present only once. The same data also went into a second study, on T cells of mothers and their children.

Sequencing used blood. All receptors come from a boy under 18 in good health. CDR3s include the opening cysteine and the closing phenylalanine or tryptophan. A D gene is named only where the DNA matches it firmly. For some rows the clone size is stated as once, few or many, or as a class when expanded; others skip it.

D gene,clone size,J gene,V gene,CDR3 protein,CDR3 DNA
-,-,TRBJ2-7,TRBV10-3,CAISWDGLSYEQYF,TGTGCCATCAGTTGGGACGGGCTCTCCTACGAGCAGTACTTC
TRBD2,many,TRBJ2-5,TRBV5-1,CASSLDRLAGGGETQYF,TGCGCCAGCAGCTTGGACCGACTAGCGGGAGGTGGAGAGACCCAGTACTTC
TRBD2,-,TRBJ2-5,TRBV6-1,CASSESLRLAGEETQYF,TGTGCCAGCAGTGAATCCCTGCGACTAGCGGGAGAAGAGACCCAGTACTTC
-,few,TRBJ1-1,TRBV20-1,CSARGRGGSEAFF,TGCAGTGCCCGCGGTAGGGGAGGATCTGAAGCTTTCTTT
-,-,TRBJ2-1,TRBV7-3,CASSLTGGGDEQFF,TGTGCCAGCAGCTTAACCGGGGGCGGAGATGAGCAGTTCTTC
TRBD1,-,TRBJ1-4,TRBV18,CVSSPGQNNEKLFF,TGTGTCAGCTCACCGGGACAGAATAATGAAAAACTGTTTTTT
-,-,TRBJ2-1,TRBV7-2,CASSPSGPNNEQFF,TGTGCCAGCAGCCCATCTGGACCGAACAATGAGCAGTTCTTC
TRBD1,few,TRBJ1-5,TRBV24-1,CATSDTGTGGIQPQHF,TGTGCCACCAGTGACACCGGGACAGGGGGAATTCAGCCCCAGCATTTT
-,few,TRBJ2-4,TRBV11-3,CASSLIQGRLAKNIQYF,TGTGCCAGCAGCTTAATCCAGGGACGTCTAGCCAAAAACATTCAGTACTTC
-,few,TRBJ1-2,TRBV4-1,CASSQEAVSDGYTF,TGCGCCAGCAGCCAAGAGGCTGTGTCCGATGGCTACACCTTC
-,-,TRBJ2-7,TRBV3-1,CASGWYGTDYEQYF,TGTGCCAGCGGCTGGTACGGAACTGACTACGAGCAGTACTTC
-,-,TRBJ1-5,TRBV2,CASSEVTRRDNQPQHF,TGTGCCAGCAGTGAAGTTACGCGCAGGGACAATCAGCCCCAGCATTTT
-,few,TRBJ1-6,TRBV7-2,CASSPGVYNSPLHF,TGTGCCAGCAGCCCCGGGGTCTATAATTCACCCCTCCACTTT
-,-,TRBJ2-1,TRBV4-2,CASSQVLPTRNNEQFF,TGTGCCAGCAGCCAAGTACTCCCAACTAGGAACAATGAGCAGTTCTTC
-,few,TRBJ1-1,TRBV16,CASSQSDEAFF,TGTGCCAGCAGCCAATCTGATGAAGCTTTCTTT
-,-,TRBJ2-7,TRBV9,CASSVFPAFSYEQYF,TGTGCCAGCAGCGTATTTCCGGCGTTTTCCTACGAGCAGTACTTC
TRBD2,many,TRBJ2-5,TRBV7-2,CASSSKAGGDQETQYF,TGTGCCAGCAGCTCTAAAGCGGGAGGAGATCAAGAGACCCAGTACTTC
-,few,TRBJ1-6,TRBV2,CASSLGGSSYNSPLHF,TGTGCCAGCAGTTTGGGAGGGAGCTCCTATAATTCACCCCTCCACTTT
-,-,TRBJ2-1,TRBV21-1,CASSNRAYNEQFF,TGTGCCAGCAGCAACCGGGCCTACAATGAGCAGTTCTTC
-,many,TRBJ2-7,TRBV14,CASSQDRDTDYEQYF,TGTGCCAGCAGCCAAGACCGGGACACGGACTACGAGCAGTACTTC
TRBD1,-,TRBJ1-5,TRBV7-8,CASSLGDRGYQTQHF,TGTGCCAGCAGCTTAGGGGACAGGGGGTATCAGACCCAGCATTTT
TRBD1,-,TRBJ1-1,TRBV6-2/TRBV6-3,CASRDRGTEAFF,TGTGCCAGCAGGGACAGGGGCACTGAAGCTTTCTTT
-,many,TRBJ2-3,TRBV21-1,CASSSLFGLAGVDTQYF,TGTGCCAGCAGCAGTCTCTTTGGACTAGCGGGGGTAGATACGCAGTATTTT
TRBD2,few,TRBJ2-3,TRBV9,CASSPDPPSGGPRDTQYF,TGTGCCAGCAGCCCAGACCCCCCTAGCGGGGGGCCGAGAGATACGCAGTATTTT
-,-,TRBJ2-5,TRBV21-1,CASSKERFRDRGQGGTQYF,TGTGCCAGCAGCAAAGAAAGGTTCCGGGACAGGGGGCAGGGAGGGACCCAGTACTTC
TRBD1,-,TRBJ1-2,TRBV20-1,CSARLRSPGQGFLGYTF,TGCAGTGCTAGATTACGCAGCCCGGGACAGGGTTTTCTTGGCTACACCTTC
-,-,TRBJ2-7,TRBV5-1,CASSFNGAYEQYF,TGCGCCAGCAGCTTTAACGGAGCCTACGAGCAGTACTTC
-,-,TRBJ2-1,TRBV15,CATSRDRVSYNEQFF,TGTGCCACCAGCAGAGACAGGGTTTCCTACAATGAGCAGTTCTTC
-,-,TRBJ1-2,TRBV6-2/TRBV6-3,CASSWSGDYGYTF,TGTGCCAGCAGTTGGTCGGGGGACTATGGCTACACCTTC
-,few,TRBJ2-1,TRBV20-1,CSARDQDLRFF,TGCAGTGCTAGAGATCAGGACTTGAGGTTCTTC
-,few,TRBJ1-1,TRBV28,CASSFRYSATEAFF,TGTGCCAGCAGTTTCAGGTACTCAGCCACTGAAGCTTTCTTT
-,-,TRBJ1-4,TRBV7-2,CASSLGGAREKLFF,TGTGCCAGCAGTTTAGGGGGGGCACGGGAAAAACTGTTTTTT
-,few,TRBJ2-7,TRBV4-3,CASSQDVGNEQYF,TGCGCCAGCAGCCAAGATGTGGGAAACGAGCAGTACTTC
-,-,TRBJ1-6,TRBV7-9,CASSNSGTKNSPLHF,TGTGCCAGCAGCAATTCCGGGACGAAAAATTCACCCCTCCACTTT
-,few,TRBJ2-5,TRBV7-3,CASSTGQIETQYF,TGTGCCAGCAGCACCGGACAGATAGAGACCCAGTACTTC
-,few,TRBJ2-1,TRBV28,CASSSSNSVGSSYNEQFF,TGTGCCAGCAGTTCCAGCAATTCGGTTGGAAGTTCCTACAATGAGCAGTTCTTC
-,-,TRBJ1-2,TRBV20-1,CSARDRVSSYGYTF,TGCAGTGCTAGAGATCGGGTATCAAGCTATGGCTACACCTTC